Below are 19 T cell receptor beta chains sequenced from a single sample in a study of cytomegalovirus exposure and HLA in healthy donors (dated by TCRdb to the late 2010s). Library preparation used the immunoSEQ multiplex PCR assay. The multiplex PCR relied on a mix of 60 forward primers for TCR Vbeta segments and 13 reverse primers for TCR Jbeta segments. This is the immuneACCESS table as TCRdb keeps it, with only in-frame sequences that have V and J called. A part of the clones is gone; compared with another copy, unresolved V genes explain less than half, and the rest is unexplained. The sample contains fewer than 120,000 clones, roughly 80% of them found a single time. The ten largest clones add up to 1.3% of the sample. The sequenced material came from PBMCs. The origin of the receptors is a woman aged 30 to 39 in good health and CMV-seronegative.

The chain is built from TRBV4-3 and TRBJ2-7; weak D call: TRBD1 (5 bases). The CDR3 has 15 amino acids. The germline gives CDR1 LGHNA, CDR2 YSLEER. V shed 1 base and J shed 0 bases, with 10 bases lying between them. The CDR3 nucleotides are TGCGCCAGCAGCCAAGCGGACACCCTCTCCTACGAGCAGTACTTC. This sequence encodes CASSQADTLSYEQYF.

This clone was seen only a few times. The CDR3 is CASSVDGLDYEQYF. As DNA, the CDR3 is TGTGCCAGCAGCGTAGATGGCCTCGACTACGAGCAGTACTTC. This sequence joins TRBV9 and TRBJ2-7; D unresolved. The CDR3 is made up of 14 amino acids. The germline gives CDR1 SGDLS, CDR2 YYNGEE. Trimming left V 0 bases short and J 3 bases short, with 10 bases between.

The chain uses TRBV9 and TRBJ2-1, with 8 bases matching TRBD2. Trimming at V came to 0 bases and at J to 6 bases, leaving 8 bases not matched to a gene. The CDR3 loop spans 16 amino acids. Per the germline V gene, CDR1 is SGDLS and CDR2 is YYNGEE. The CDR3 region has the DNA TGTGCCAGCAGCGTAGAAATCGCGGGAGGAACCAATGAGCAGTTCTTC. It encodes CASSVEIAGGTNEQFF.

The chain combines TRBV7-6 with TRBJ1-2; no reliable D call. With 3 bases removed from V and 2 bases from J, the gap between germline ends came to 7 bases. CDR1 and CDR2 from the germline V gene are SGHVS and FNYEAQ. This CDR3 has 13 residues. CDR3 DNA sequence: TGTGCCAGCAGCTTCACAGAGAACTATGGCTACACCTTC. Residues: CASSFTENYGYTF.

This clone was observed a few times. The chain recombines TRBV19 with TRBJ1-2, with 7 bases lining up with TRBD1. After removal of 5 bases from V and 4 bases from J, the junction contained 10 bases not matched to a gene. The CDR3 extends over 15 amino acids. Germline V gene sequence: CDR1 LNHDA, CDR2 SQIVND (reference sequence). The CDR3 spells CASSRAPGQRYGYTF. As DNA, the CDR3 is TGTGCCAGTAGTCGTGCGCCGGGACAGCGCTATGGCTACACCTTC.

CDR3 DNA: TGTGCCAGCAGCCGAATAGACACCTACACAGATACGCAGTATTTT. Its translation is CASSRIDTYTDTQYF. This chain joins TRBV9 and TRBJ2-3; no definite D call. The CDR3 extends over 15 amino acids. The V end lost 4 bases, the J end lost 2 bases, and 14 bases lay between the germline ends. CDR1 and CDR2 from the germline V gene are SGDLS and YYNGEE.

This clone occurred a few times. V and J are TRBV5-1 and TRBJ1-5; weak D call: TRBD1 (6 bases). This CDR3 contains 13 residues. V was trimmed by 3 bases and J by 7 bases, leaving 11 bases between them. Germline CDR1 is SGHRS and CDR2 is YFSETQ. This chain's CDR3 is CASSWGGGQPQHF. The CDR3 region has the DNA TGCGCCAGCAGCTGGGGGGGCGGCCAGCCCCAGCATTTT.

This sequence joins TRBV28 and TRBJ2-3, with 8 nucleotides matching TRBD1. CDR1 and CDR2 (germline): MDHEN, SYDVKM. The trim removed 2 bases at V and 8 bases at J, leaving 12 bases unmatched. The length of the CDR3 is 16 residues. This CDR3 is CASSLIQGAFKGTQYF. CDR3 nucleotide sequence: TGTGCCAGCAGTTTAATCCAGGGGGCGTTCAAGGGTACGCAGTATTTT.

This chain links TRBV4-1 with TRBJ1-1; TRBD1 might be the D (6 bases). CDR3 size: 19 residues. Germline loops: CDR1 MGHRA, CDR2 YSYEKL. The V end was cut by 2 bases, the J end by 0 bases, with 22 bases between. CDR3 bases: TGCGCCAGCAGCCAACTCATCCTGCGGGCAGGGGATGTGAACACTGAAGCTTTCTTT. It codes for CASSQLILRAGDVNTEAFF.

The chain uses TRBV29-1 and TRBJ1-2; D is perhaps TRBD1 (5 bases). Trimming took off 7 bases at V and 3 bases at J, with 12 bases between the two ends. CDR1 SQVTM and CDR2 ANQGSEA come from the germline V gene. The CDR3 length is 12 residues. CDR3 DNA: TGCAGCGCCGATCGGGGGGACTATGGCTACACCTTC. Translating gives CSADRGDYGYTF.

This chain links TRBV6-6 with TRBJ2-1; TRBD1 agrees at 9 bases. J gave up 6 bases and V 7 bases, and 10 bases lay outside the gene matches. This CDR3 contains 15 residues. In germline, CDR1 is MNHNY, CDR2 SVGAGI (reference sequence). The CDR3 spells CASNGGQGVGNEQFF. The CDR3 coding sequence is TGTGCCAGCAATGGGGGACAGGGAGTAGGCAATGAGCAGTTCTTC.

The rearrangement links TRBV5-5 to TRBJ2-7, with D unclear. Germline values: CDR1 SGHKS, CDR2 YYEKEE (reference sequence). The CDR3 extends over 11 amino acids. Trimming removed 3 bases from V and 2 bases from J, with 3 bases in between. The CDR3 region is CASSSTYEQYF. CDR3 in DNA: TGTGCCAGCAGCTCAACCTACGAGCAGTACTTC. Using reference TRBV5-5 and TRBJ2-7 for the parts outside the CDR3, the full variable domain is DAGVTQSPTHLIKTRGQQVTLRCSPISGHKSVSWYQQVLGQGPQFIFQYYEKEERGRGNFPDRFSARQFPNYSSELNVNALLLGDSALYLCASSSTYEQYFGPGTRLTVT.

The sample holds one count of this clone. Here the CDR3 DNA reads TGTGCCAGCAGTGAAGCGCTTAGGACAGGGTATCAGCCCCAGCATTTT. This encodes CASSEALRTGYQPQHF. This rearrangement joins TRBV6-1 to TRBJ1-5; TRBD1 matches 8 bases. The V gene end was trimmed by 0 bases and the J gene end by 5 bases; junction bases not matched to a gene: 6. The CDR3 is 16 residues long. Germline V lookup: CDR1 MNHNS, CDR2 SASEGT.

The chain recombines TRBV5-4 with TRBJ1-2; the D is unclear. CDR3 length: 12 amino acids. The V end lost 6 bases, the J end lost 4 bases, and 10 bases lay between the germline ends. Germline assignment: CDR1 SGHNT and CDR2 YYREEE (reference sequence). CDR3 amino acids: CASKDGGYGYTF. The DNA of the CDR3 is TGTGCCAGCAAGGACGGAGGCTATGGCTACACCTTC.

The V call is TRBV4-2, the J call TRBJ2-3; 8 bases line up with TRBD1. The CDR3 extends over 17 amino acids. Germline V lookup: CDR1 LGHNA, CDR2 YNFKEQ. Trimming at V came to 1 base and at J to 3 bases, leaving 9 bases not matched to a gene. The CDR3 nucleotides are TGTGCCAGCAGCCAAGGGACCGGGCAGGGGGCGACAGATACGCAGTATTTT. It yields the protein CASSQGTGQGATDTQYF.

The rearrangement links TRBV10-3 to TRBJ2-3, with TRBD1 matching over 9 bases. The germline V gene encodes CDR1 ENHRY and CDR2 SYGVKD. The length of the CDR3 is 17 residues. V trimming: 3 bases; J trimming: 6 bases; junction bases outside the gene matches: 13. In DNA, the CDR3 is TGTGCCATCAGTGATAGTCTTACAGGGGGCAGGTCGGATACGCAGTATTTT. Protein product: CAISDSLTGGRSDTQYF.

A few counts support this clone. CDR3: CASSRPPGGEYF. The CDR3 DNA reads as TGTGCCAGCAGCCGGCCACCCGGGGGGGAGTACTTC. This chain connects TRBV28 to TRBJ2-7; 8 bases agree with TRBD2. CDR1 is MDHEN, CDR2 SYDVKM, per germline. Trimming cost V 6 bases and J 11 bases; bases outside gene matches: 9. The CDR3 totals 12 residues.

For the CDR3, the DNA is TGTGCCAGCAGCGTATCCAGGAACACCGGGGAGCTGTTTTTT. Amino acid sequence: CASSVSRNTGELFF. The rearrangement links TRBV9 to TRBJ2-2, with D unclear. The CDR3 is made up of 14 amino acids. V lost 1 base and J 1 base, leaving 5 bases between the germline ends. Germline assignment: CDR1 SGDLS and CDR2 YYNGEE. Using reference TRBV9 and TRBJ2-2 for the parts outside the CDR3, the full variable domain is DSGVTQTPKHLITATGQRVTLRCSPRSGDLSVYWYQQSLDQGLQFLIQYYNGEERAKGNILERFSAQQFPDLHSELNLSSLELGDSALYFCASSVSRNTGELFFGEGSRLTVL.

This clone has more than one count but fewer than ten. V gene TRBV6-5 combines with J gene TRBJ2-2, with D perhaps TRBD2 (5 bases). The CDR3 runs 14 residues. The V end lost 4 bases, the J end lost 2 bases, and 8 bases lay between the germline ends. The V gene's germline CDR1 is MNHEY and CDR2 SVGAGI. The CDR3 region is CASSFRGNTGELFF. The CDR3 region has the DNA TGTGCCAGCAGTTTCCGGGGTAACACCGGGGAGCTGTTTTTT.